Listed here are 5 T cell receptor beta chains from one sample, sequenced in a study of blood T cell repertoires in COVID-19. Sequencing was performed with immunoSEQ multiplex PCR; in TCRdb, only in-frame clones are kept and a portion is missing. The sample yields approximately 69,000 clones, 90% seen once. Sequencing input: peripheral blood. The receptors originated from a man between 45 and 60 years old with acute or convalescent COVID-19.

This chain connects TRBV5-6 to TRBJ1-1; D is unclear. The germline CDR1 and CDR2 sequences are SGHDT and YYEEEE. The CDR3 has 15 residues. Deletions cut 6 bases from V and 1 base from J, with 16 bases between. CDR3: CASITLTHKNTEAFF. The DNA of the CDR3 is TGTGCCAGCATCACACTAACACACAAGAACACTGAAGCTTTCTTT. The whole variable domain, filled in from reference TRBV5-6 and TRBJ1-1, reads DAGVTQSPTHLIKTRGQQVTLRCSPKSGHDTVSWYQQALGQGPQFIFQYYEEEERQRGNFPDRFSGHQFPNYSSELNVNALLLGDSALYLCASITLTHKNTEAFFGQGTRLTVV.

V is TRBV30 and J is TRBJ1-1; D gene uncertain. The CDR3 loop spans 13 amino acids. V was shortened by 0 bases and J by 7 bases, with 12 bases between the two germline ends. Germline CDR1 reads GTSNPN; CDR2 reads SVGIG (reference sequence). CDR3 DNA sequence: TGTGCCTGGAGTGTACGAGCAACTAATGAAGCTTTCTTT. Encoded protein: CAWSVRATNEAFF. The complete variable domain, with remaining parts taken from reference TRBV30 and TRBJ1-1, reads SQTIHQWPATLVQPVGSPLSLECTVEGTSNPNLYWYRQAAGRGLQLLFYSVGIGQISSEVPQNLSASRPQDRQFILSSKKLLLSDSGFYLCAWSVRATNEAFFGQGTRLTVV.

The CDR3 here is CASSQEDRASYEQYF. CDR3 coding DNA: TGTGCCAGCAGCCAGGAAGACAGGGCCTCCTACGAGCAGTACTTC. The chain employs TRBV4-2 and TRBJ2-7; the match to TRBD1 covers 7 bases. Unmatched junction bases numbered 5, after V lost 3 bases and J lost 0 bases. The germline V gene has CDR1 LGHNA and CDR2 YNFKEQ. The CDR3 has 15 amino acids.

The J gene is TRBJ2-1, the V gene TRBV19; 9 bases are a match to TRBD2. Germline trimming cut 4 bases from V and 4 bases from J; bases unmatched to any gene: 8. Germline V gene lookup returns CDR1 LNHDA and CDR2 SQIVND (reference sequence). CDR3 length: 16 amino acids. The CDR3 nucleotides read TGTGCCAGTAGTACCGAAAGCGGGAGGATGTACAATGAGCAGTTCTTC. Its translation: CASSTESGRMYNEQFF.

The rearrangement joins TRBV7-6 to TRBJ2-1; possibly TRBD2 for D (5 bases). Germline V gives CDR1 SGHVS, CDR2 FNYEAQ. The CDR3 totals 14 residues. The V and J ends lost 2 bases and 5 bases respectively, with 10 bases between them. The CDR3 sequence: CASSLRAGDNEQFF. The CDR3 DNA sequence: TGTGCCAGCAGCTTACGTGCGGGCGACAATGAGCAGTTCTTC.